Included here is one TCR beta chain sequence, with context. This clonotype was observed a few times. Its cognate antigen has yet to be identified. No qualities accompany the bases; no much larger clone lies one base away. These data belong to a study of T cells in Graves' hyperthyroidism and ophthalmopathy (dated by TCRdb to the late 2010s). About the study as a whole: Peripheral blood was sampled at the time of initial diagnosis, prior to any treatment. To identify distinguishing TCR V-J signatures, a discovery cohort of around 100 patients was used, comprising 40 to 45 with Graves' ophthalmopathy and approximately 57 with stable Graves' hyperthyroidism. Whether ophthalmopathy could be predicted prospectively was tested in an independent validation cohort made up of about 20 hyperthyroidism patients plus 17 patients who later progressed to ophthalmopathy. The 80 to 100 discovery patients were randomly divided into training and test sets at a 7:3 ratio. In roughly six Graves' hyperthyroidism patients, the study also compared T-cell repertoires from thyroid tissue with T-cell repertoires from blood. Once sampling was done, hyperthyroidism patients were given methimazole at a starting dose of 30 mg daily, whereas ophthalmopathy patients were given high-dose intravenous methylprednisolone. According to the paper, TCR Vbeta CDR3 sequencing was carried out on 135 peripheral blood samples, which came from fewer than 50 ophthalmopathy, about 75 hyperthyroidism and approximately 17 progressor patients.

Points the paper makes about the study in general: During validation, the model predicted progression to ophthalmopathy a median of around 7 months ahead of onset, with 60% to 71% sensitivity and 72.22% specificity. Blood samples also contained most of the expanded thyroid clonotypes (frequency above 0.001), which suggests that blood repertoires may reflect thyroid immune responses. No statistical method was used to fix the sample size in advance, and group allocation was not hidden from the investigators. Ophthalmopathy was separated from stable hyperthyroidism by a 13 V-J signature model, with 87.88% sensitivity and about 84% specificity obtained in cross-validation and 80%/75% obtained in testing.

The CDR3 covers 14 residues, taking in both the cysteine and the phenylalanine. The retained sequence is limited to the CDR3, 42 bases, with the frame set at the first base. V has 5 bases trimmed and J has 7 bases trimmed; junction bases matching no gene number 3. From a lookup of the germline V gene, CDR1 and CDR2 are SGHNT and YENEEA. The TCR beta CDR3 regions were amplified from RNA transcripts. For the first round of RT-PCR on the TCR CDR3, the HTBI primer set was used together with the Qiagen OneStep RT-PCR kit. Libraries were constructed in a second round of multiplex PCR, after which size selection and purification were performed. Sequencing of the libraries was done on an Illumina HiSeq2000 using paired-end 100 bp reads. The original pipeline was this. SOAPnuke was used to process the raw data, throwing out any read that contained adapters or uncalled bases, had a mean Phred below 15, or lacked an exact constant-primer or identifier match. High-quality paired reads were merged with COPE v1.2.5, and unique nucleotide sequences were defined as clonotypes. MiTCR v1.1 was used to align the clonotypes against IMGT TRBV, TRBD and TRBJ reference segments. Only V-J combinations with frequency above 0.0001, covering about 99% of repertoires, were analysed. The TCS score was defined as F50 (clonal expansion) divided by E x V (chaos), with BLOSUM62-based TCRdist calculated between CDR3 peptides within each V-J. Welch's t-statistics and random forest reduced 450 to 600 V-J features to 13, which were used in a naive Bayes classifier (R e1071). The public reads were reanalyzed by TCRdb: fastp trimming at Q25, MiXCR alignment, in-frame beta chains only. Records with the same CDR3 protein are collapsed into one entry carrying the most frequent genes and DNA. TCRdb, not the original authors, processed these V and J calls. Here the sample has fewer than 700,000 distinct CDR3 sequences; 17% occur a single time. Roughly a sixth of the sample is taken by the ten largest.

In the ophthalmopathy patients, disease was moderately to severely active, with a Clinical Activity Score of 3 or more, a NOSPECS grade of 4 or more, and a duration of less than 3 months. Patients with uncontrolled infections, other autoimmune diseases, pregnancy or lactation were excluded. Diagnoses were based on clinical symptoms, serum thyroxine and TRAb, thyroid ultrasound and orbital computed tomography. Ficoll-Paque density gradient centrifugation was used to isolate PBMCs from approximately 10 ml of fresh peripheral blood. Total RNA was extracted with Trizol reagent, and quality was checked on an Agilent 2100 Bioanalyzer.

The receptor chain draws on TRBV11-3 and TRBJ2-2; the central 11 bases match TRBD1. Input material: blood. The sequence was obtained from a woman between 18 and 29 years old with Graves' ophthalmopathy. The CDR3 loop reads CASSKGQGVGELFF. The DNA reads as follows: TGTGCCAGCAGCAAGGGACAGGGGGTCGGGGAGCTGTTTTTT.